A selection of T cell receptor beta chains follows, all from one sample in a study of technical replicates of blood from a handful of donors. Method: immunoSEQ multiplex PCR; TCRdb's copy keeps in-frame clones and lacks some. The sample records nearly 80,000 clones, 80% to 95% being singletons. Sequenced input: T cells isolated from PBMCs. The receptors stem from a human donor in good health. Each CDR3 is given with its conserved first and last residue. The D gene is left open where the match is weak. Clone size is shown for a subset of rows, as once, few, many or a class of expanded clone.

CDR3 length,J gene,D gene,V gene,clone size,CDR3 DNA,CDR3 protein
15,TRBJ2-7,TRBD1,TRBV4-1,-,TGCGCCAGCAGCCCAATGACGACAGGGGGTAACGAGCAGTACTTC,CASSPMTTGGNEQYF
14,TRBJ1-2,-,TRBV4-2,-,TGTGCCAGCAGCCAAGATCAGTCCGCCTATGGCTACACCTTC,CASSQDQSAYGYTF
13,TRBJ1-1,-,TRBV6-5,few,TGTGCCAGCAGACGGACAGAGAACACTGAAGCTTTCTTT,CASRRTENTEAFF
15,TRBJ1-5,-,TRBV4-1,-,TGCGCCAGCAGCCAAGTGAGAACTAGCAATCAGCCCCAGCATTTT,CASSQVRTSNQPQHF
18,TRBJ1-3,-,TRBV28,-,TGTGCCAGCAGCCCCCCCTGGGCAGGATTAATTTCTGGAAACACCATATATTTT,CASSPPWAGLISGNTIYF
15,TRBJ2-5,-,TRBV5-6,once,TGTGCCAGCAGCTTGAAGAGGGGACTCCAAGAGACCCAGTACTTC,CASSLKRGLQETQYF
15,TRBJ2-7,TRBD2,TRBV9,-,TGTGCCAGCAGCGAGGGGACTAGCGGGATATACGAGCAGTACTTC,CASSEGTSGIYEQYF
15,TRBJ1-5,TRBD1,TRBV19,few,TGTGCCAGCCTGGACAGGCCCTATAGCAATCAGCCCCAGCATTTT,CASLDRPYSNQPQHF
16,TRBJ1-2,-,TRBV6-4,-,TGTGCCAGCAGTGAGCTGATGGGCAGTCCTTCCACTGGCTACACCTTC,CASSELMGSPSTGYTF
14,TRBJ2-7,-,TRBV2,-,TGTGCCAGCAGTGATAAGGGACTGATCTACGAGCAGTACTTC,CASSDKGLIYEQYF
16,TRBJ2-3,TRBD2,TRBV9,-,TGTGCCAGCAGCCTACTAGCGGGAGGGCCTGGAGATACGCAGTATTTT,CASSLLAGGPGDTQYF
18,TRBJ2-1,TRBD2,TRBV4-2,-,TGTGCCAGCAGCCAAGAGACCGTACTAGCGGGAGGTAACAATGAGCAGTTCTTC,CASSQETVLAGGNNEQFF
13,TRBJ2-1,-,TRBV5-4,-,TGTGCCAGCGGCCCCGGGGTCTCCAATGGGCAGTTCTTC,CASGPGVSNGQFF
14,TRBJ2-1,-,TRBV30,-,TGTGCCTACACCCTAGGAAACTCCTACAATGAGCAGTTCTTC,CAYTLGNSYNEQFF
14,TRBJ2-1,TRBD2,TRBV29-1,-,TGCAGCGTTGGCGGCCGGGACTATAACAATGAGCAGTTCTTC,CSVGGRDYNNEQFF
11,TRBJ1-2,-,TRBV28,-,TGTGCCAGCTGGACTCTGGGTGGCTACACCTTC,CASWTLGGYTF
13,TRBJ1-2,-,TRBV18,-,TGTGCCAGCTCCGAACAGGATAACTATGGCTACACCTTC,CASSEQDNYGYTF
15,TRBJ2-2,-,TRBV5-1,-,TGCGCCAGCAGCCCGACTCAACCGAACACCGGGGAGCTGTTTTTT,CASSPTQPNTGELFF